A selection of T cell receptor beta chains follows, all from one sample in a study of T cells after yellow fever vaccination. Using its own MiXCR run on the 5' RACE reads, TCRdb lists one record per CDR3 protein. Of around 250,000 distinct CDR3 sequences in the sample, 6.9% were seen once. The sample was CD4+ T cells sorted from PBMCs, taken 15 days after the yellow fever booster vaccination. The receptors stem from a man aged 25 to 40 who received the YFV17D yellow fever vaccine. Both conserved end residues are part of each CDR3. The D gene is left open where the match is weak. A row's size may be missing; if present it is once, few, many or a size class.

.	TRBV7-2	TRBJ2-5	14	many	CASSGGRVGGTQYF	TGTGCCAGCTCAGGCGGCAGGGTCGGTGGGACCCAGTACTTC
TRBD2	TRBV7-2	TRBJ2-7	15	few	CASSLGLAGNYEQYF	TGTGCCAGCAGCTTAGGACTAGCGGGGAACTACGAGCAGTACTTC
.	TRBV18	TRBJ1-2	13	.	CASSPPVVYGYTF	TGTGCCAGCTCACCCCCGGTTGTGTATGGCTACACCTTC
.	TRBV6-5	TRBJ1-1	13	few	CASSYSDDTEAFF	TGTGCCAGCAGTTACTCGGATGACACTGAAGCTTTCTTT
.	TRBV7-2	TRBJ1-4	14	few	CASSLAGAREKLFF	TGTGCCAGCAGCTTGGCAGGCGCGCGTGAAAAACTGTTTTTT
.	TRBV20-1	TRBJ2-4	14	many	CSASTQVAKNIQYF	TGCAGTGCTAGCACCCAAGTAGCCAAAAACATTCAGTACTTC
.	TRBV29-1	TRBJ1-1	13	few	CSGTKWVNTEAFF	TGCAGCGGCACTAAATGGGTGAACACTGAAGCTTTCTTT
TRBD2	TRBV6-4	TRBJ2-1	15	many	CASSTSSGSNNEQFF	TGTGCCAGCAGTACCTCTAGCGGGAGTAACAATGAGCAGTTCTTC
.	TRBV11-2	TRBJ2-1	12	many	CASSRGGGGQFF	TGTGCCAGCAGCCGAGGGGGGGGCGGGCAGTTCTTC
.	TRBV20-1	TRBJ2-3	14	few	CSASSSGMGDTQYF	TGCAGTGCTAGTAGCAGCGGAATGGGAGATACGCAGTATTTT
.	TRBV20-1	TRBJ2-1	16	few	CSASPSPGQLDNEQFF	TGCAGTGCTAGCCCCTCCCCGGGCCAATTGGACAATGAGCAGTTCTTC
TRBD2	TRBV28	TRBJ2-7	13	.	CASVLSGSGEQYF	TGTGCCAGCGTCCTTAGCGGGAGTGGCGAGCAGTACTTC
TRBD2	TRBV29-1	TRBJ2-4	15	few	CSVERLALAKNIQYF	TGCAGCGTTGAGCGACTAGCCCTAGCCAAAAACATTCAGTACTTC
.	TRBV6-2/TRBV6-3	TRBJ2-2	15	few	CASSYSGSRPGELFF	TGTGCCAGCAGTTACTCTGGTTCGCGGCCCGGGGAGCTGTTTTTT